This entry is about one T cell receptor (beta chain). The antigen is not known. The source of the sample is a study of cytomegalovirus exposure and HLA in healthy donors. The primer mix had 60 Vbeta and 13 Jbeta primers. Some clones are missing from TCRdb's copy, which holds only in-frame ones; the method was immunoSEQ multiplex PCR. The sample yields about 120,000 clones, 80% seen once. CDR3 length: 17 amino acids. Germline CDR1 is MGHRA and CDR2 is YSYEKL. V dropped 0 bases and J dropped 0; count of bases not matched to a gene: 7. Study findings and constraints: Rarity characterized most TCR sequences, yet some public TCRs appeared in many donors. A later analysis linked a missense DCLRE1C variant to TCR beta V- and J-gene trimming.

No CMV serostatus was recorded for this donor. This sequence joins TRBV4-1 and TRBJ1-1; 7 nucleotides align to TRBD1. Sequenced: PBMCs. This clonotype was sampled from a human donor in good health. In DNA form, the CDR3 reads TGCGCCAGCAGCCAAGACCTCCCCGGGACAGTGAACACTGAAGCTTTCTTT. Amino acid sequence: CASSQDLPGTVNTEAFF.